The source of this TCR beta chain is a study of high-grade serous ovarian cancer treatment subgroups. As for the study in general: On average, approximately 14,000 reads and 7,494 unique TCR beta rearrangements were obtained per sample.

Using immunoSEQ multiplex PCR, the repertoire was profiled, and TCRdb retains in-frame clones only, with some absent. The table shows about 33,000 clones, with about 79% occurring only once. Concerning this clone: Its antigen remains unidentified.

The tumor samples were collected prior to definitive surgery or chemotherapy. The CDR3 has 13 amino acids. Germline CDR1 and CDR2: SQVTM and ANQGSEA. The ends were cut back, 3 bases at V and 6 bases at J, with 13 bases in the middle. Study conclusions and caveats: Repertoire analysis covered CDR3 alone, not CDR1 or CDR2. Same-patient tumor repertoires overlapped at roughly 0.095 to 0.79; different patients barely overlapped.

This chain joins TRBV29-1 and TRBJ2-3; D is unclear. Sequencing was carried out using tumor tissue. This TCR came from a human donor with high-grade serous ovarian cancer. CDR3: CSVEDESTDTQYF. CDR3 nucleotides: TGCAGCGTTGAGGACGAATCGACCGATACGCAGTATTTT.